A selection of T cell receptor beta chains follows, all from one sample in a study of CD8 T cells in ankylosing spondylitis. TCRdb called the 5' RACE reads again in MiXCR, with one record for every CDR3 protein. The sample records approximately 260,000 distinct CDR3 sequences, 7.5% to 9% being singletons. The sample taken for sequencing was blood, either unsorted or a sorted T cell fraction (not recorded which). The origin of the receptors is a male donor with ankylosing spondylitis or in good health (not recorded which). CDR3s include the opening cysteine and the closing phenylalanine or tryptophan. The D gene is left open where the match is weak. Some rows have no size entry. The others give once, few or many, or a class for an expanded clone.

v_call	j_call	clone_size	d_call	cdr3_aa	cdr3_nt
TRBV20-1	TRBJ2-1	NA	NA	CSATLRGPNYNEQFF	TGCAGTGCCACCCTCCGGGGACCCAACTACAATGAGCAGTTCTTC
TRBV10-3	TRBJ2-4	many	NA	CAISTTGQNIQYF	TGTGCCATCAGTACGACAGGACAAAACATTCAGTACTTC
TRBV7-2	TRBJ2-7	many	TRBD2	CASSTRLAGVNEQYF	TGTGCCAGCAGCACCAGACTAGCGGGAGTGAACGAGCAGTACTTC
TRBV6-2/TRBV6-3	TRBJ2-7	once	NA	CASSYSWTPAGYEQYF	TGTGCCAGCAGTTACTCTTGGACACCGGCGGGCTACGAGCAGTACTTC
TRBV5-1	TRBJ2-5	NA	TRBD1	CASSMGQDGTRGDLETQYF	TGCGCCAGCAGTATGGGACAGGACGGGACGAGGGGTGACTTGGAGACCCAGTACTTC
TRBV4-3	TRBJ2-2	NA	TRBD2	CASSRGLAGVTGELFF	TGCGCCAGCAGCCGGGGACTAGCGGGGGTCACCGGGGAGCTGTTTTTT
TRBV20-1	TRBJ2-1	many	NA	CSARDPEFSYNEQFF	TGCAGTGCTAGAGATCCGGAGTTCTCCTACAATGAGCAGTTCTTC
TRBV10-3	TRBJ2-7	many	NA	CAISRTDSYEQYF	TGTGCCATCAGTCGGACAGATTCCTACGAGCAGTACTTC
TRBV12-3/TRBV12-4	TRBJ2-1	many	TRBD1	CATISKKTGPYNEQFF	TGTGCCACCATCTCAAAAAAGACAGGGCCTTACAATGAGCAGTTCTTC
TRBV5-1	TRBJ2-7	few	NA	CASSLAVGEVSSEQYF	TGCGCCAGCAGCTTGGCGGTGGGGGAGGTTTCTAGCGAGCAGTACTTC
TRBV10-3	TRBJ2-7	many	TRBD1	CAISPRDRSTYEQYF	TGTGCCATCAGTCCACGGGACAGGTCTACCTACGAGCAGTACTTC
TRBV5-1	TRBJ2-3	many	NA	CASSSQGSDTQYF	TGCGCCAGCAGCTCCCAGGGGTCAGATACGCAGTATTTT
TRBV7-2	TRBJ2-1	many	NA	CASSSSGNSYNEQFF	TGTGCCAGCAGCTCCAGCGGAAACTCCTACAATGAGCAGTTCTTC
TRBV20-1	TRBJ1-6	many	NA	CSARRGPTSSPLHF	TGCAGTGCTAGGCGGGGCCCTACGAGTTCACCCCTCCACTTT
TRBV11-1	TRBJ2-1	many	NA	CASSLSFLPMAEMSYNEQFF	TGTGCCAGCAGCTTATCCTTCCTCCCGATGGCAGAAATGTCGTACAATGAGCAGTTCTTC
TRBV27	TRBJ2-2	many	TRBD1	CASSLLDRGRAGELFF	TGTGCCAGCAGTTTACTGGACAGGGGGCGAGCCGGGGAGCTGTTTTTT
TRBV20-1	TRBJ2-7	many	TRBD1	CSAERGQGYEQYF	TGCAGTGCTGAAAGGGGACAGGGATACGAGCAGTACTTC
TRBV5-1	TRBJ1-2	NA	NA	CTSSLEGRSYGYTF	TGCACCAGCAGCTTGGAGGGCAGGAGCTATGGCTACACCTTC